This T cell receptor beta chain emerged from a study of early T cells in non-severe SARS-CoV-2 infection. From germline, CDR1 is SGHAT and CDR2 FQNNGV. Deletions cut 1 base from V and 9 bases from J, with 9 bases between. This CDR3 region has 12 residues. TCRdb passed the 5' RACE reads through MiXCR, listing each CDR3 protein once. The sample has tens of thousands of distinct CDR3 sequences; approximately 5% are singletons. This clonotype has a handful of counts. J is TRBJ1-2 and V is TRBV11-2; weak D call: TRBD1 (5 bases). The sequence was collected from an adult who was a healthcare worker with PCR-confirmed SARS-CoV-2 infection or an uninfected control (not recorded which). The specimen sequenced was whole blood. In DNA form, the CDR3 reads TGTGCCAGCAGCTTAGGCAGGGAAAGCTACACCTTC. Protein sequence: CASSLGRESYTF. Complete variable domain (other parts from reference TRBV11-2 and TRBJ1-2): EAGVAQSPRYKIIEKRQSVAFWCNPISGHATLYWYQQILGQGPKLLIQFQNNGVVDDSQLPKDRFSAERLKGVDSTLKIQPAKLEDSAVYLCASSLGRESYTFGSGTRLTVV.